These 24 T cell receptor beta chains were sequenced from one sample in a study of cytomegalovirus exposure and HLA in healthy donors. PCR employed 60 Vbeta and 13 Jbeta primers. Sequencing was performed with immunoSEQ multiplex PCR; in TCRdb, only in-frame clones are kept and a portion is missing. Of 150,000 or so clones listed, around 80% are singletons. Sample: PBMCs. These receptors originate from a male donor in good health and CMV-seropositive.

This CDR3 is CASILRGLATEAFF. The CDR3 nucleotides are TGCGCCAGCATTCTCAGGGGGCTTGCGACTGAAGCTTTCTTT. The chain carries TRBV10-2 and TRBJ1-1, with 8 bases matching TRBD1. The germline V gene has CDR1 WSHSY and CDR2 SAAADI. The CDR3 contains 14 residues. V shed 7 bases and J 5 bases; nucleotides not matched to a gene: 9.

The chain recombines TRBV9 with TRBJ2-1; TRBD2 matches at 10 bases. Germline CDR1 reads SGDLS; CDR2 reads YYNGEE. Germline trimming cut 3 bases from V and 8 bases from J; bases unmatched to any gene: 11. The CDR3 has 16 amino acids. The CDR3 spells CASSDKLAGVVYEQFF. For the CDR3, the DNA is TGTGCCAGCAGCGACAAGCTAGCGGGAGTTGTCTATGAGCAGTTCTTC. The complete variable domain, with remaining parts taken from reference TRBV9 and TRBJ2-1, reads DSGVTQTPKHLITATGQRVTLRCSPRSGDLSVYWYQQSLDQGLQFLIQYYNGEERAKGNILERFSAQQFPDLHSELNLSSLELGDSALYFCASSDKLAGVVYEQFFGPGTRLTVL.

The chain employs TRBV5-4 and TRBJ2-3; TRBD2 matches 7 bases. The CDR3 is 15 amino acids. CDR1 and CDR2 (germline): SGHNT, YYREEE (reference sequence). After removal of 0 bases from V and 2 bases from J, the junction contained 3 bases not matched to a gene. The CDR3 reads CASSLVSGSTDTQYF. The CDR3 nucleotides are TGTGCCAGCAGCTTGGTTAGCGGGTCCACAGATACGCAGTATTTT.

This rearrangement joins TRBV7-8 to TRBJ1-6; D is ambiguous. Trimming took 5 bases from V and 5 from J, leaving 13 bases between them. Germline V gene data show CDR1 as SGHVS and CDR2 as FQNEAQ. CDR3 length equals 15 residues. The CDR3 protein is CASSLPAANNSPLHF. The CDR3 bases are TGTGCCAGCAGCCTTCCTGCGGCTAATAATTCACCCCTCCACTTT.

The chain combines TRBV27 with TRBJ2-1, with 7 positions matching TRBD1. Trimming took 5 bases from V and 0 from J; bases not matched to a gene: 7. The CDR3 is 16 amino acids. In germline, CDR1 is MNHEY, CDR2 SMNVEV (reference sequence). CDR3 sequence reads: CASSRGQPSSYNEQFF. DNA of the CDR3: TGTGCCAGCAGTCGGGGACAGCCCAGCTCCTACAATGAGCAGTTCTTC.

CDR3 DNA sequence: TGTGCCAGTAGTATGGTCGTCCCAACAGGACCCTACGAGCAGTACTTC. This sequence encodes CASSMVVPTGPYEQYF. The V gene is TRBV19, the J gene TRBJ2-7, with a possible D match to TRBD1 (5 bases). The germline gives CDR1 LNHDA, CDR2 SQIVND (reference sequence). Deletions cut 3 bases from V and 2 bases from J, with 17 bases between. This CDR3 spans 16 amino acids.

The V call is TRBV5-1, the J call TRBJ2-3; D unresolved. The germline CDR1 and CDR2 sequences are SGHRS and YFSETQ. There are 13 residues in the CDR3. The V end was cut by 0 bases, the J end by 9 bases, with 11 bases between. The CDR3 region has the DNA TGCGCCAGCAGCTTGGATGGCGGAAGCACGCAGTATTTT. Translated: CASSLDGGSTQYF. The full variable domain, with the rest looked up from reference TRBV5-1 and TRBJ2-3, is KAGVTQTPRYLIKTRGQQVTLSCSPISGHRSVSWYQQTPGQGLQFLFEYFSETQRNKGNFPGRFSGRQFSNSRSEMNVSTLELGDSALYLCASSLDGGSTQYFGPGTRLTVL.

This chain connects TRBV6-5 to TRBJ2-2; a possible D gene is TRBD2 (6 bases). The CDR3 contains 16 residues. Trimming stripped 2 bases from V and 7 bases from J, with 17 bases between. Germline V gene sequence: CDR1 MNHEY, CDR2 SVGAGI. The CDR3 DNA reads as TGTGCCAGCAGTTACGGGGACTGGACGGGTAACGGGGAGCTGTTTTTT. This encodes CASSYGDWTGNGELFF.

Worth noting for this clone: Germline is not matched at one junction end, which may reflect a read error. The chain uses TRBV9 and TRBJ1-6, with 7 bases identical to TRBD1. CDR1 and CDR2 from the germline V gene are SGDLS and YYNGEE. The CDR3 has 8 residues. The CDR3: CARGTVPF. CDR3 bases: TGTGCCAGGGGGACAGTTCCCTTT.

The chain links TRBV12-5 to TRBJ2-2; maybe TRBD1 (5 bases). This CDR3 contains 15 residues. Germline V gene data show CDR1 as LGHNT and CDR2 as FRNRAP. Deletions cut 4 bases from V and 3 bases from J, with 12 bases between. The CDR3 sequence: CASGSDTGYTGELFF. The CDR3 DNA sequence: TGTGCTAGTGGTTCGGACACCGGATACACCGGGGAGCTGTTTTTT.

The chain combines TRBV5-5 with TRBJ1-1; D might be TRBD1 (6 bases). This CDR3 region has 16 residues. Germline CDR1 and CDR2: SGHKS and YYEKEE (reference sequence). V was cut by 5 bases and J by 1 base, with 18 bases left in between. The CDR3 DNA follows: TGTGCCAGCAGGACGGACAGCCCTTTATCGAACACTGAAGCTTTCTTT. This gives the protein CASRTDSPLSNTEAFF.

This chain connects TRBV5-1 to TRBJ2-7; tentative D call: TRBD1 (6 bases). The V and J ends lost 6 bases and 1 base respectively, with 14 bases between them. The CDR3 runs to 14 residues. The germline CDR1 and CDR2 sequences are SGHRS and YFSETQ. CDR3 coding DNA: TGCGCCAGCACTGCCGGGACACCTTCCTACGAGCAGTACTTC. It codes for CASTAGTPSYEQYF.

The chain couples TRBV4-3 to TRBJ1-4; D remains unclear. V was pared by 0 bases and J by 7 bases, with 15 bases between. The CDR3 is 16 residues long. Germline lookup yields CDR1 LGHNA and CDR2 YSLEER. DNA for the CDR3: TGCGCCAGCAGCCAAGATGCCCCCGGATCGGGTGAAAAACTGTTTTTT. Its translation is CASSQDAPGSGEKLFF.

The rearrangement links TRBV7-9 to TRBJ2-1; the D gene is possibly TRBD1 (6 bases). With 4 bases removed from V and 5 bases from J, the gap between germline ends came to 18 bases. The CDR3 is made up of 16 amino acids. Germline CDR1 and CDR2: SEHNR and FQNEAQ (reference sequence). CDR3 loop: CASSSGTGIYDNEQFF. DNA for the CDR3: TGTGCCAGCAGCTCAGGTACAGGGATATACGACAATGAGCAGTTCTTC.

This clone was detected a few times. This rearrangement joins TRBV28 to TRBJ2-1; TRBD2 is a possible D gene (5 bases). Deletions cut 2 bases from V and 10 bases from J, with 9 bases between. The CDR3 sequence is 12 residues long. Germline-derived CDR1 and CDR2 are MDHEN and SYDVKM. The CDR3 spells CASSLPRGEQFF. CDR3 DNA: TGTGCCAGCAGTTTACCCCGCGGGGAGCAGTTCTTC.

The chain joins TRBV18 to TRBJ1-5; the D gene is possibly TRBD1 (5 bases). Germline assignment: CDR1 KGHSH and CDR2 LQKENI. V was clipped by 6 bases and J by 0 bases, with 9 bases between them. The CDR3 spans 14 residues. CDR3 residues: CASSSGNSNQPQHF. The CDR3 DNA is TGTGCCAGCTCCTCAGGGAATAGCAATCAGCCCCAGCATTTT.

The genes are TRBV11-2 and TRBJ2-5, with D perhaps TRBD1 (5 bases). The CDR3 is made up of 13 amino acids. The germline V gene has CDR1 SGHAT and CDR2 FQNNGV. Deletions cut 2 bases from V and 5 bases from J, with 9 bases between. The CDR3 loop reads CASSLLGVETQYF. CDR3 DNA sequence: TGTGCCAGCAGCTTATTAGGGGTGGAGACCCAGTACTTC. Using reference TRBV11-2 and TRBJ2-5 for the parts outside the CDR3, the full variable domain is EAGVAQSPRYKIIEKRQSVAFWCNPISGHATLYWYQQILGQGPKLLIQFQNNGVVDDSQLPKDRFSAERLKGVDSTLKIQPAKLEDSAVYLCASSLLGVETQYFGPGTRLLVL.

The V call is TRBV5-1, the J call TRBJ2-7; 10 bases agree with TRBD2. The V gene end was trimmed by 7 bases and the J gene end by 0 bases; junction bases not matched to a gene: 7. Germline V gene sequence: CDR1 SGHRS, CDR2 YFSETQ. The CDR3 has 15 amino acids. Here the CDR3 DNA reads TGCGCCAGCGGGGCCGGGACTAGCGTCTCCTACGAGCAGTACTTC. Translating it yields CASGAGTSVSYEQYF.

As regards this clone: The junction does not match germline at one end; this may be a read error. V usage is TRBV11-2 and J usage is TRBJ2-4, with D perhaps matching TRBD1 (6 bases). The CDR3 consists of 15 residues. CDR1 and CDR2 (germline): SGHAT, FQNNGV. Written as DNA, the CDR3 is TGTGCCAGCACAGGGGTCTCTTCTCCACAAAAGATTCAGTACTTC. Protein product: CASTGVSSPQKIQYF.

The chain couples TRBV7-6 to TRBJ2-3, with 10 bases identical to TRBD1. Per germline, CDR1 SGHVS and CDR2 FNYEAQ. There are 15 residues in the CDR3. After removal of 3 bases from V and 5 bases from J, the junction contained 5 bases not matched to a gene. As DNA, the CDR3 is TGTGCCAGCAGCTTGGGGACAGGGGACGGAGATACGCAGTATTTT. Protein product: CASSLGTGDGDTQYF.

DNA for the CDR3: TGTGCCAGCAGTGAAGCGCTCGCTAGCGGGTACACAGATACGCAGTATTTT. Its protein is CASSEALASGYTDTQYF. The chain recombines TRBV2 with TRBJ2-3; 8 nucleotides align to TRBD2. The CDR3 extends over 17 amino acids. The germline V gene has CDR1 SNHLY and CDR2 FYNNEI. Trimming removed 0 bases from V and 2 bases from J; junction bases left unmatched: 7.

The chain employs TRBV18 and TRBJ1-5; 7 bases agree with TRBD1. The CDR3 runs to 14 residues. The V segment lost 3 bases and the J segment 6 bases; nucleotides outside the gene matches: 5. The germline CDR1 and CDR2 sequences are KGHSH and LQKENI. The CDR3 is CASSPDRVRQPQHF. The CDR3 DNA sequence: TGTGCCAGCTCACCCGACAGGGTTCGTCAGCCCCAGCATTTT. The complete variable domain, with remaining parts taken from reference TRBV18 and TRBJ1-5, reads NAGVMQNPRHLVRRRGQEARLRCSPMKGHSHVYWYRQLPEEGLKFMVYLQKENIIDESGMPKERFSAEFPKEGPSILRIQQVVRGDSAAYFCASSPDRVRQPQHFGDGTRLSIL.

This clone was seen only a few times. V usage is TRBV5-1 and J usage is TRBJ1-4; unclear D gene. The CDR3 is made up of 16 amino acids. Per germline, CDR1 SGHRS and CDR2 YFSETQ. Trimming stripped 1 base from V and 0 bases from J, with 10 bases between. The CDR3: CASSLSAGATNEKLFF. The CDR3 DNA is TGCGCCAGCAGCTTGTCGGCCGGAGCAACTAATGAAAAACTGTTTTTT.

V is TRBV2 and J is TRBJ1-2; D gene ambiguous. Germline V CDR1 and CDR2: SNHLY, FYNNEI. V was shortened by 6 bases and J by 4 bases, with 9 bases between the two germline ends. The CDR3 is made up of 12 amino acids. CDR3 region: CASRERVYGYTF. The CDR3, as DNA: TGTGCCAGCAGGGAGAGGGTCTATGGCTACACCTTC. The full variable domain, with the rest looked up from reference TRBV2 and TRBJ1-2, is EPEVTQTPSHQVTQMGQEVILRCVPISNHLYFYWYRQILGQKVEFLVSFYNNEISEKSEIFDDQFSVERPDGSNFTLKIRSTKLEDSAMYFCASRERVYGYTFGSGTRLTVV.